The present TCR beta chain was sequenced within a study of T cells in women clearing cervical HPV infection (dated by TCRdb to 2016 to 2019). The study in broad terms: Cases were 25 women with histologically confirmed HPV16-related CIN3 or worse, including a couple of invasive cancers. Controls were 25 or so women whose single incident HPV16 infection cleared within 12 months without precancer or cancer developing. Case blood was taken at the visit when the lesion was first identified, whereas control blood was taken when infection was no longer detected. Among cases, blood sampling came a median of roughly 150 days after lesion detection, with an interquartile range of about 85 to 220 days. Because only a few women had HLA typing data, the possibility that HLA type acted as a confounder could not be ruled out. This exploratory proof-of-principle case-control study, nested within the Guanacaste HPV Natural History Study in Costa Rica, compared TCR repertoires among women with different cervical HPV16 outcomes. Cases were matched to controls by age within five years and by the year the sample was collected. Median age was 34 years in cases versus 38 to 45 in controls, and baseline characteristics did not differ significantly. The parent cohort enrolled 8,500 to 13,000 women aged 18 or older in Guanacaste, Costa Rica, during about 1992 to 1994 and followed them for less than 8 years. Five blinded duplicates per group were added as quality controls, so that around 60 samples were obtained: around 50 participants and about 10 replicates. What the authors observed across the whole study: Because the number of T cells per sample was unknown, the richness differences could reflect varying T-cell content rather than repertoire biology. Cases were distinguished from controls with an estimated AUC of roughly 0.81 by random forest classifiers combining richness and V gene abundances. Across sequencing depths, CIN3+ cases showed significantly higher TCR repertoire richness than controls, but evenness did not differ between the groups. Lower TRBV6-7 relative abundance was observed in cases than in controls (around 0.11% versus 0.15%; Bonferroni P = 0.0008). The cross-sectional design could not show whether associations preceded infection or resulted from it; effector/memory subsets and HPV-specific T cells were not isolated.

TCR beta CDR3 regions were amplified by multiplex PCR using the immunoSEQ assay from an average of 1200 ng genomic DNA per sample. Primer bias was corrected in the assay by using a complete synthetic TCR repertoire to establish an amplification baseline. Amplicons were sequenced on the Illumina platform. The authors' analysis ran thus. Sequence errors were corrected by clustering with frequency ratios and a modified nearest-neighbor algorithm, and the sequences were then analyzed in the immunoSEQ Analyzer using IMGT gene definitions. At each rarefaction depth, TCR richness and evenness were averaged across 20 rarefaction repeats, and samples with fewer sequences than that depth were excluded. V, D and J gene relative abundances were compared between groups with Wilcoxon rank sum tests, applying FDR correction. For the blinded duplicates, the intraclass correlation was roughly 96% for TCR richness and averaged about 76% across about 70 gene segments. TCRdb mirrors the immuneACCESS table, restricted to in-frame sequences. Some clones are absent from its copies; in checked studies, under half trace to an unresolved V gene, and the reason for the others is unknown. The V and J calls and clone size come from that table; D and trimming were worked out from the DNA. The sample has some 16,000 clones on record. 7.2% of the sample belongs to the ten largest clones.

Via the germline V gene, CDR1 is LGHNA and CDR2 YNFKEQ. V and J lose 1 base and 0 bases, and a span of 8 bases separates them. The CDR3 runs 15 residues from the cysteine to the phenylalanine. The DNA shown is the part of the CDR3 that was read: 36 bases, in frame from base 1. About this clone: Its antigen remains unidentified. The sequenced fragment ends 3 residues before the CDR3 boundary, so the rest is inferred from the germline J gene.

Every participant had a single incident cervical HPV16 infection, and prevalent HPV16 infections were excluded. Cervical HPV DNA was detected with MY09/MY11 PCR, and genotyping was done with dot-blot hybridization. Roughly 15 mL of heparinized blood were centrifuged, and the buffy coat was aliquoted, frozen at -30°C, then stored at -80°C. QIAGEN kits were used to extract genomic DNA from the buffy coat specimens. This sequence was found in a woman between 18 and 70 years old with a cervical HPV16 infection that either progressed to CIN3+ or cleared (not recorded which). Sequencing input: blood buffy coat. The V and J genes are TRBV4-2 and TRBJ2-3; the D gene is not confidently resolved. The CDR3 sequence is CASSQVSSSTDTQYF. The sequenced part of the CDR3 DNA is TGTGCCAGCAGCCAAGTCAGTTCTAGCACAGATACG.